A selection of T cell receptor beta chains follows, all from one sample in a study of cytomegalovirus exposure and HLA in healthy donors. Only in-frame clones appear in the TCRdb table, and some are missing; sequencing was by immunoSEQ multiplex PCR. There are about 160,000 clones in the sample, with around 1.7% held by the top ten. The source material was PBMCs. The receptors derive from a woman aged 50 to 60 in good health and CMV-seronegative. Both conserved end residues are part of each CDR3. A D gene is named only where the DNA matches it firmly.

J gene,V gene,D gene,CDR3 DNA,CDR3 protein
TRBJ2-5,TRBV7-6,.,TGTGCCAGCAGCCCTGCCGGGACAACAGAAGAGACCCAGTACTTC,CASSPAGTTEETQYF
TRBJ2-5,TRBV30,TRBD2,TGTGCCTGGAGTGTTAGCGGGGGCGGGAAGACCCAGTACTTC,CAWSVSGGGKTQYF
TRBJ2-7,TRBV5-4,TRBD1,TGTGCCAGCAGCCCCCGATCAAGCACAGGGGGCGTCGAGCAGTACTTC,CASSPRSSTGGVEQYF
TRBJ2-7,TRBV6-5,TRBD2,TGTGCCAGCAGTTGGACTAGCGGGGAATACGAGCAGTACTTC,CASSWTSGEYEQYF
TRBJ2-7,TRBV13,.,TGTGCCAGCAGCTTAGGTCCCAGGGGTGTTTACGAGCAGTACTTC,CASSLGPRGVYEQYF
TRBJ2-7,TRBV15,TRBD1,TGTGCCACCAGCAGAGGCAGGGGGCGAGGTTCGAACTCCTACGAGCAGTACTTC,CATSRGRGRGSNSYEQYF
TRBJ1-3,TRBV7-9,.,TGTGCCAGCAGCTTAGTGAGCTCTGGAAACACCATATATTTT,CASSLVSSGNTIYF
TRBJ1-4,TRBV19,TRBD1,TGTGCCAGTAGTAGGGACAGGAGTGAAAAACTGTTTTTT,CASSRDRSEKLFF
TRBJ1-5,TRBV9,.,TGTGCCAGCAGCCCTACAGGGAGGGCTCAGCCCCAGCATTTT,CASSPTGRAQPQHF
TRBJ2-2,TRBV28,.,TGTGCCAGCAGTTTAGGAGTGCCCGGGGAGCTGTTTTTT,CASSLGVPGELFF
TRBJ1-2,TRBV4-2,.,TGTGCCAGCAGCCAAGTCACAGGGAACTATGGCTACACCTTC,CASSQVTGNYGYTF